This TCR beta chain originates from a study of regulatory T cells in long-lasting Graves disease. Arm-PCR of CDR3 regions with iRepertoire HTBI primers generated TCR beta libraries. Via MiXCR, TCRdb re-called the multiplex PCR reads, giving one row per CDR3 protein. Seen here are 700,000 or so distinct CDR3 sequences, around 30% observed once, and the top ten hold roughly 40%. The table lists this clonotype with many counts. Time point specified: persistent/refractory GD, antithyroid drugs over 5 years with positive TRAb. RNA extracted from PBMCs served as the sequencing template. V shed 5 bases and J shed 5 bases, with 6 bases lying between them. This CDR3 contains 11 residues.

J is TRBJ1-1 and V is TRBV12-3 or TRBV12-4, with a weak D call TRBD1 (5 bases). This material consisted of peripheral blood mononuclear cells (PBMCs), taken when the disease was refractory, from a patient treated with antithyroid drugs. The receptor was derived from a female donor with Graves disease. CDR3 in DNA: TGTGCCAGCAGTGCAGGGACTGAAGCTTTCTTT. It is translated as CASSAGTEAFF.